The source of this T cell receptor beta chain is a study of spatial heterogeneity in lung cancer (dated by TCRdb to about 2019). With regard to the full study: Beta-chain transcripts were consistently detected in greater numbers than alpha-chain transcripts, which likely reflected higher beta-chain transcript abundance. In tumor regions, TCR transcript counts showed a strong correlation with a T cell transcriptional module score from matched bulk RNA-seq. In the raw uncorrected reads, each unique combination of TCR and UMI appeared more than ten times on average. TCR alpha and beta repertoires were quantitatively compared across multiple tumor regions, matched nontumor lung and blood in non-small cell lung cancer. Nonsynonymous mutation counts, determined by whole-exome sequencing of tumor tissue, were related to features of the TCR repertoire. At surgery, hundreds of tumor regions, almost 65 matched nontumor lung samples and 45 to 60 PBMC samples were TCR-sequenced for both alpha and beta chains. Broader findings and caveats from the paper: The tumor nonsynonymous mutation count correlated with the number of expanded alpha and beta TCRs within the tumor. TCR-seq was estimated to cover only roughly 6.8% of tumor T cells for alpha chains and about 13% for beta chains. The count of ubiquitous expanded TCRs correlated with the count of ubiquitous nonsynonymous mutations, and the count of regional expanded TCRs correlated with the count of regional nonsynonymous mutations. Additional single-cell paired TCR alpha and beta sequencing was considered necessary to confirm, at a functional level, the hypothesis that regional TCRs recognize regional mutations.

As to this clonotype: Its antigen is unknown. No base quality values were provided; no much bigger clone lies one nucleotide off.

The receptor library was made with 5' RACE. Sequencing was performed on a NextSeq 500. In the TCR library protocol, a unique molecular identifier was attached to each TCR cDNA molecule so that PCR and sequencing errors could be corrected. In the original analysis: TCR identification, UMI-based error correction and CDR3 extraction were all carried out with Decombinator tools. TCRs above a frequency of 2 per 1,000, corresponding to the top 1% of the tumor frequency distribution, were defined as expanded. Expanded tumor TCRs were classed as regional if statistically deemed absent (corrected P<0.05) from at least one tumor region, otherwise ubiquitous. Renyi diversity was computed with the R vegan package after each repertoire had been subsampled 100 times to 5,000 TCRs. CDR3 similarity networks were constructed using string-kernel similarity of amino acid triplets, with links drawn between CDR3s whose pairwise similarity was above 0.82. TCRdb's own reprocessing of the public reads used fastp at Q25 and MiXCR and kept productive beta chains. All rows with the same CDR3 protein become a single entry with the most common DNA and genes. TCRdb, not the authors, supplied the V and J calls. Counted in this sample were nearly 25,000 distinct CDR3 sequences; 8.8% of them appeared once. The top ten clones comprise roughly 7.4% of the sample.

Including cysteine and phenylalanine, the CDR3 has 12 amino acids. Only CDR3 DNA remains: 36 bases, in frame from the first base. The V and J ends are trimmed by 6 bases and 5 bases, leaving 10 bases between them. Based on the germline V gene (reference sequence), the CDR1 and CDR2 sequences are SEHNR and FQNEAQ. This specimen's time point label, interpreted: sample taken at primary tumor resection. The donors were fewer than 90 patients from the lung TRACERx cohort who had early-stage, untreated non-small cell lung cancer. Without any cell sorting, TCR sequencing was performed on whole RNA extracted either from tumor and nontumor lung tissue or from cryopreserved PBMC samples. Only patients for whom sufficient RNA was available from at least two tumor regions were selected for TCR sequencing. Before selection, tumor and adjacent nontumor lung specimens were reviewed by a lung pathologist.

The chain was built from TRBV7-9 and TRBJ1-2; TRBD1 is possibly the D segment (5 matching bases). The sequence came from a male donor with early-stage non-small cell lung cancer. The material sequenced was lung tumor tissue, taken at surgery. The CDR3 protein is CASRGQGYGYTF. The bases are TGTGCCAGCAGGGGGCAAGGATATGGCTACACCTTC.